This TCR beta chain came from a study of T-cell reconstitution after alpha-beta-depleted transplantation in children (TCRdb year 2016). Regarding the research as a whole: Using TCR repertoire profiling, the study quantitatively followed how T-cell immune reconstitution unfolded in children after TCRalphabeta/CD19-depleted allogeneic hematopoietic cell transplantation.

CDR1 and CDR2, looked up from the germline V gene, are SGHRS and YFSETQ. V is pared back by 0 bases and J by 2 bases, with 9 bases lying between the germline termini. The CDR3 measures 15 amino acids from cysteine to phenylalanine. Just CDR3 DNA is preserved here, 45 bases in frame from base 1. Preparation of the library involved PCR. Sequencing relied on an Illumina HiSeq 2500. Molecular barcoding was employed in the preparation of TCR libraries, with unique molecular identifiers being used to normalize TCRbeta repertoire quantification. Starting from the raw public reads, TCRdb applied fastp trimming at Q25, assembled clones with MiXCR and retained in-frame beta chains. A single entry per CDR3 protein holds the most common genes and DNA from its merged rows. The sample table lists 60,000 to 100,000 distinct CDR3 sequences, less than 20% of them with a count of one. The ten largest clones represent about 47% of the sample.

What this sample's treatment or condition label stands for: allogeneic hematopoietic cell transplantation with graft depleted of TCRalphabeta T cells and CD19 B cells. The children who served as transplant recipients had been given grafts of TCRalphabeta/CD19-depleted allogeneic hematopoietic cells. Here is what the overall study found, with its caveats: Over subsequent months, a decline in hyperexpanded clone frequencies was noted, and after one year, T-cell counts and TCRbeta diversity were mostly ascribed to newly produced T cells. The high TCRbeta diversity at day 60 in some patients was ascribed to recipient T cells and intrathymic progenitors that had survived conditioning. The apparently early alphabetaT-cell count recovery about two months after transplant was reportedly dependent on only several hundred rapidly expanded clones derived from non-depleted graft cells.

This clonotype was observed a handful of times. Its antigen remains unidentified. The input lacks base qualities; no much larger clone sits a single base away. Sequenced material: PBMCs, mostly from graft donor cells, taken 360 days after TCRalphabeta/CD19-depleted stem cell transplant. The sequence links TRBV5-1 to TRBJ2-1; TRBD1 is perhaps the D gene, given 5 matching bases. This TCR was sampled from a male patient between 2 and 15 years old who had a stem cell transplant for acute lymphoblastic leukemia, so the T cells may come from the graft donor. The nucleotides are TGCGCCAGCAGCTTGGAGGGGTTAACCTACAATGAGCAGTTCTTC. Its product reads: CASSLEGLTYNEQFF.